What follows describes a single T cell receptor beta chain. Its antigen target is currently unknown. Per-base qualities were not stored, and no clone one base away is much larger. The cohort consisted of some 670 healthy bone marrow donors. All cohort members were sampled while nominally healthy, although unrecorded immune exposures were likely present. The donor tested CMV seropositive and was one of the 289 seropositive cohort members. Each donor provided a peripheral blood sample, and peripheral blood mononuclear cells were used for TCR beta sequencing. Genomic DNA extraction from the blood cell samples was performed with the Qiagen DNeasy Blood Extraction Kit. The receptor library was made with the immunoSEQ multiplex PCR assay. For the multiplex PCR, a mixture combining 60 forward primers for TCR Vbeta segments and 13 reverse primers for TCR Jbeta segments was used. The CDR3 region of rearranged TCR beta genes was amplified from genomic DNA with a multiplex PCR assay. The Illumina HiSeq System was used to sequence the amplified TCR beta libraries as 87-base-pair reads. As for how the authors treated the data: A later analysis counted approximately 74 million unique TCR beta chains across the roughly 700 repertoires, and some 11 million of these chains were shared by at least two donors. Raw reads were error-corrected and collapsed into unique sequences by a nearest-neighbor algorithm in which closely related sequences were merged to remove PCR and sequencing errors. Alignment of CDR3 sequences to IMGT reference sequences was used to assign V, D and J gene segments. For a sequence to be retained, a match of at least six nucleotides to both a V gene segment and a J gene segment was required. A rearrangement was called productive if the CDR3 had no stop codons and remained in frame with V and J, and every other rearrangement was called non-productive. CDR3 was defined according to IMGT convention as the region running from the second conserved V-encoded cysteine to the conserved J-encoded phenylalanine. In an earlier analysis of approximately 590 of the donors, sequences lacking an unambiguous match to a single V gene segment were excluded. An earlier analysis of 500 to 700 of the donors classified V segments as functional when productive rearrangements were above 56.7% and as segregating when the standard deviation between donors was above 5%. A statistical classification framework was built for diagnosing cytomegalovirus status from the catalog of TCR beta chain sequences. A later analysis assigned V and J genes by comparing TCR nucleotide sequences with IMGT/GENE-DB human TR gene sequences. The TCRdist pipeline was used in a later analysis to assign CDR3 sequences and most-parsimonious VDJ recombination scenarios. A later analysis defined each TCR beta chain by its CDR3 amino acid sequence plus V-gene family, and excluded reads lacking a unique V-gene family. In a later analysis, 450 to 600 highly shared, low-generation-probability nucleotide sequences were removed to address suspected cross-contamination and a sequencing artifact. In a later analysis, a clonal expansion index for each public chain was calculated from normalized within-repertoire ranks of inferred template counts. In a later analysis, generation probabilities were computed with a VDJ recombination model fitted to out-of-frame rearrangements, and the resulting probabilities were checked against IGoR. In a later analysis, TCR-TCR, TCR-HLA and TCR-CMV co-occurrence was scored with hypergeometric tests, and a repertoire-size bias correction was applied to TCR pairs. To estimate false discovery rates, a later analysis permuted the HLA or CMV assignments 20 times. In a later analysis, co-occurring TCRs were grouped with DBSCAN, and TCRdist sequence similarity was added when clustering was performed within HLA-allele-positive subsets. Repertoires with fewer than 30,000 or more than 120,000 public chains, plus five repertoires with anomalous nucleotide sharing, were excluded from co-occurrence clustering. TCRdb took over this immuneACCESS table, retaining in-frame rearrangements with V and J assigned. Such tables are incomplete; in checked studies, under half of the missing clones stem from an unresolved V gene, and the remainder is unexplained. V, J and clone size are those of that table, while D and trimming were read from the DNA. The sample table records about 70,000 clones; 70% to 85% of these occur just once. The ten largest clones capture about 2.9% of the sample.

This sample was included in a study of cytomegalovirus exposure and HLA in healthy donors listed by TCRdb under 2017. Turning to the overall study: An earlier analysis of some 620 of the donors reported approximately 260 Gb of sequence data and approximately 120 million unique TCR beta sequences obtained from around 190 million T cells. The number of donors typed differed by locus, with 629-630 for A, B, C, DRB1 and DQB1, 522 for DQA1, over 600 for DPA1, and around 460 for DPB1. A later analysis re-analyzed previously published TCR beta repertoires from 650 to 800 donors and added high-resolution HLA genotyping to study TCR occurrence patterns. Among the approximately 400 genotyped donors, 81% belonged to the genetic ancestry cluster associated with self-reported Caucasian donors. Alongside the repertoire data, information on donor age, sex, ethnicity and CMV serostatus was compiled. On average, roughly 240,000 unique TCR beta nucleotide sequences were sequenced per donor among some 430 genotyped donors of the cohort, with roughly 18% of those sequences being non-productive. All discovery cohort repertoires had been generated using a single sequencing platform. The study aimed to test whether signatures of past pathogen exposure could be identified by cataloging public T cell receptors. The study used immunosequencing to profile the T cell repertoires of some 600 subjects and linked those repertoires to cytomegalovirus serostatus. About 310 gigabases of sequencing data and 70 million to 100 million unique TCR sequences were included in an early release covering about 700 HLA-typed donors. Both class I and class II loci were covered by HLA typing, at four-digit resolution. Because of strong linkage in the cohort, five DR-DQ haplotypes were treated as single units for association and clustering. High-throughput TCR immunosequencing, statistical association of individual TCRs with disease status, and machine learning were combined to predict cytomegalovirus infection status. Besides the first cohort of roughly 640 subjects, a separate validation cohort made up of roughly 120 different subjects was used. To decide whether each TCR beta V gene segment behaved as functional or pseudogenic, an earlier analysis of some 540 of the donors relied on high-throughput TCR beta sequencing. Genome-wide SNP genotypes for about 55% of the 666 donors were used in a later genetic analysis, which treated that subset as a discovery cohort. In the later analysis, no new phenotypic data were used to find candidate immune exposures; instead, reliance was placed on TCR beta sequences and their occurrence across donors.

Points the paper makes about the study in general: A further reported finding was that TCR beta sequences accurately predicted the HLA-A and HLA-B alleles for most subjects in the first cohort. In a later analysis, HLA-associated TCR beta chains were found to be more clonally expanded and to have lower generation probabilities than equally common non-associated chains. The only immune exposure information available for the cohort was CMV serostatus. Because counts were too low, approximately 18 rarely observed V segments, including chromosome 9 orphons, were excluded from the earlier analysis of around 590 of the donors. Most TCR sequences were seen in very few donors, while some public TCRs were found in many individuals. Linkage disequilibrium might explain the correlated functional status among segregating V segments, but an unknown experimental factor could not be excluded. In a later analysis, about 17,000 TCR beta sequences were associated with specific HLA alleles at a false discovery rate of 0.05. It was suggested by the authors that the approach could potentially be generalized to other disease states and immunological phenotypes. In a later analysis, TCR association rates were found to vary across HLA loci, with the most associated TCRs seen for DRB1 alleles and the fewest for HLA-C alleles. In a later analysis, most CMV-associated TCR beta chains were found to appear HLA-restricted, with HLA associations seemingly driven largely by CMV exposure. Strong co-occurrence of HLA alleles, especially DR and DQ, made assigning TCR associations to individual alleles difficult. The study gave a list of 150 to 200 TCR beta chains associated with cytomegalovirus. Compared with the roughly 700-donor mean, donors in an Asian-associated ancestry cluster had fewer N-insertions in productive TCRs, according to a later genetic analysis. Several of the top co-occurrence clusters appeared to be linked to parvovirus B19, influenza, CMV and Epstein-Barr virus, according to a later analysis. The classifier was reported to diagnose cytomegalovirus status with high specificity and sensitivity in both the original cohort and the validation cohort. Only TCR beta chains were sequenced in this cohort, and the absence of alpha or paired-chain data limited detectable features. An association between a missense DCLRE1C variant and V-gene and J-gene trimming of TCR beta chains was found in a later genetic analysis and replicated in an independent cohort. In vitro tests confirmed that three of the cytomegalovirus-associated TCR beta chains recognize cytomegalovirus antigens. Because HLA typing was unavailable for some donors at each locus, only the typed subset was used in association tests. Presence/absence analyses assumed roughly uniform sequencing depth across donors, an assumption that may not hold. In an earlier analysis of around 500 of the donors, most TCR beta V segments appeared in productive rearrangements about 87% or about 30% of the time, broadly matching IMGT annotations. The sequencing pipeline was judged likely to have produced a cluster of highly shared sequence variants as a technical artifact.

What was sequenced was PBMCs. The sequence was collected from a girl between 5 and 17 years old in good health and CMV-seropositive.

The encoded CDR3 is CASSDFTGSETQYF. The DNA sequence follows: TGTGCCAGCAGTGACTTCACAGGGTCCGAGACCCAGTACTTC. Recombination connected TRBV2 to TRBJ2-5, and TRBD1 may be the D gene, going by 6 matching bases. V sheds 3 bases and J sheds 5 bases, leaving 13 bases between their ends. CDR1 and CDR2 are read off the germline V gene as SNHLY and FYNNEI. The CDR3 spans 14 residues, from the cysteine through the phenylalanine. Kept here is only the CDR3 DNA, which spans 42 bases and is read in frame from base 1.